This paragraph covers one T cell receptor beta chain sequence. What it binds is not known. This entry comes from a study of chemoradiotherapy in HPV16-positive cancers. Samples were taken several times over chemoradiotherapy. Study-wide results and limits: Only two HPV16-positive patients supplied the functional HPV-specificity definition. Candidate HPV-specific clones and E7-related TCR motifs grew in tumor during treatment. HPV-responsive T-cell expansion during chemoradiotherapy was linked to improved recurrence-free survival in HPV16-positive patients.

Germline V lookup: CDR1 MNHEY, CDR2 SVGAGI. The CDR3 runs 14 residues. The V end lost 8 bases, the J end lost 3 bases, and 14 bases lay between the germline ends. Libraries were prepared by immunoSEQ multiplex PCR; TCRdb keeps only in-frame clonotypes and omits some of them. The table includes some 30,000 clones, around 83% detected once. Source: blood, taken from a patient who underwent chemoradiotherapy. The sequence derives from a human donor with HPV-associated anogenital cancer. This rearrangement joins TRBV6-5 to TRBJ2-1; D is perhaps TRBD1 or TRBD2 (6 bases each). Here the CDR3 reads CASGGQTIYNEQFF. The CDR3 DNA reads TGTGCCAGCGGGGGGCAAACAATCTACAATGAGCAGTTCTTC.